The next 4 T cell receptor beta chains were all read from a single sample in a study of shared clonotypes between healthy human individuals. The protocol was immunoSEQ multiplex PCR, while the TCRdb copy is restricted to in-frame clones and leaves out a portion. The data show 2 million to 2.5 million clones, with more than 80% seen just once and under 0.45% held by the top ten. The sequencing input was naive CD4+ T cells from PBMCs. Documented subset: CD45RA+ positively selected. The source is a man between 18 and 29 years old in good health. Some clones in this sample may be carry-over from other donors' samples.

The chain joins TRBV19 to TRBJ1-4; 7 bases are shared with TRBD1. The CDR3 sequence is 15 residues long. V trimming: 3 bases; J trimming: 8 bases; junction bases outside the gene matches: 9. Looked up from germline, CDR1 is LNHDA and CDR2 is SQIVND (reference sequence). CDR3 amino acids: CASSMRRDRGEKLFF. For the CDR3, the DNA is TGTGCCAGTAGTATGCGCCGGGACAGAGGAGAAAAACTGTTTTTT.

The rearrangement links TRBV28 to TRBJ1-1; TRBD1 is a possible D gene (6 bases). The V end lost 5 bases, the J end lost 1 base, and 20 bases lay between the germline ends. Per the germline V gene, CDR1 is MDHEN and CDR2 is SYDVKM. CDR3 length: 17 residues. The CDR3 protein is CASSPIWGAGANTEAFF. The CDR3 coding sequence is TGTGCCAGCAGTCCAATATGGGGGGCAGGGGCGAACACTGAAGCTTTCTTT. Full variable domain (remainder filled in from reference TRBV28 and TRBJ1-1): DVKVTQSSRYLVKRTGEKVFLECVQDMDHENMFWYRQDPGLGLRLIYFSYDVKMKEKGDIPEGYSVSREKKERFSLILESASTNQTSMYLCASSPIWGAGANTEAFFGQGTRLTVV.

V usage is TRBV5-5 and J usage is TRBJ2-2; 12 bases are a match to TRBD2. The germline V gene encodes CDR1 SGHKS and CDR2 YYEKEE (reference sequence). With 3 bases clipped from V and 7 bases from J, the junction kept 7 bases outside the gene matches. This CDR3 is built from 16 residues. Written as DNA, the CDR3 is TGTGCCAGCAGCTCTTGGACTAGCGGGATTGACGGGGAGCTGTTTTTT. It translates to CASSSWTSGIDGELFF.

The chain has TRBV7-2 and TRBJ2-7; a weak D match, TRBD2 (6 bases). Per germline, CDR1 SGHTA and CDR2 FQGNSA. CDR3 length: 15 residues. Trimming took off 0 bases at V and 2 bases at J, with 11 bases between the two ends. The CDR3 DNA follows: TGTGCCAGCAGCTTAGCGGTTTCGGGGGCCTACGAGCAGTACTTC. It is translated as CASSLAVSGAYEQYF.